These T cell receptor beta chains were read from a single sample in a study of cytomegalovirus exposure and HLA in healthy donors. The assay was immunoSEQ multiplex PCR, and TCRdb's table has in-frame clones only and misses some. The table lists over 90,000 clones, roughly 74% of them singletons, with 2.5% to 3.5% in the top ten. The specimen was PBMCs. These receptors were obtained from a female donor in good health and CMV-seropositive. Each CDR3 is given with its conserved first and last residue. The D gene is left open where the match is weak. Clone size, where shown, is once, few, many, or a class for clones that have expanded.

j_call v_call d_call clone_size cdr3_nt cdr3_aa
TRBJ2-5 TRBV13 NA NA TGTGCCAGCAGCTTTCGACTAGGGGAGACCCAGTACTTC CASSFRLGETQYF
TRBJ1-2 TRBV28 NA NA TGTGCCAGCAGTCCCCCCTTAGTTGGCTACACCTTC CASSPPLVGYTF
TRBJ1-1 TRBV9 NA NA TGTGCCAGCAGCCCAGCAGGGGCCCTGGAAGCTTTCTTT CASSPAGALEAFF
TRBJ1-1 TRBV9 NA NA TGTGCCAGCAGCCCGCACAGGGCCCAGAACACTGAAGCTTTCTTT CASSPHRAQNTEAFF
TRBJ1-2 TRBV10-3 TRBD1 NA TGTGCCATCAGTGAGTCGACAGGGACGGGCTACACCTTC CAISESTGTGYTF
TRBJ1-1 TRBV9 NA NA TGTGCCAGCAGCGTAGGGGGGCGGGGGAGGACTGAAGCTTTCTTT CASSVGGRGRTEAFF
TRBJ2-3 TRBV4-2 TRBD2 NA TGTGCCAGCAGCCCCAAACTAGCGGGGGGGAGCACAGATACGCAGTATTTT CASSPKLAGGSTDTQYF
TRBJ2-1 TRBV30 TRBD2 NA TGTGCCTGGAGTCGCCCTCTAGCGGTCCTCTACAATGAGCAGTTCTTC CAWSRPLAVLYNEQFF
TRBJ2-3 TRBV6-5 NA few TGTGCCAGCAGTTACTCGAGGCGGTCCACAGATACGCAGTATTTT CASSYSRRSTDTQYF
TRBJ1-1 TRBV30 NA NA TGTGCCTGGAGCCCGGGGGGAGAATCGGCTGAAGCTTTCTTT CAWSPGGESAEAFF
TRBJ2-5 TRBV2 TRBD2 NA TGTGCCAGCAGAGTAGCGGGGGGCCCTACCAAGGAGACCCAGTACTTC CASRVAGGPTKETQYF
TRBJ2-1 TRBV7-7 NA NA TGTGCTAGCAGCTTCCGGGACTCCTCCAATGAGCAGTTCTTC CASSFRDSSNEQFF
TRBJ1-6 TRBV7-3 TRBD1 NA TGTGCCAGCAGAGAGCGACAGGGCAATAATTCACCCCTCCACTTT CASRERQGNNSPLHF
TRBJ2-7 TRBV4-3 NA few TGCGCCAGCAGCCAAGATCTCGGTAGCTCCTACGAGCAGTACTTC CASSQDLGSSYEQYF
TRBJ1-2 TRBV5-4 NA NA TGTGCCAGCAGCTTAGCCGGGACACCTAACTATGGCTACACCTTC CASSLAGTPNYGYTF
TRBJ1-1 TRBV14 NA few TGTGCCAGCGCCCCTCAGGGTTGGGCTGAAGCTTTCTTT CASAPQGWAEAFF
TRBJ2-3 TRBV29-1 NA NA TGCAGCGTTGTGTCTCCGGGTACCAGCACAGATACGCAGTATTTT CSVVSPGTSTDTQYF
TRBJ1-1 TRBV10-2 NA few TGCGCCAGCAGTTTTTCCAGGGGACCGAACACTGAAGCTTTCTTT CASSFSRGPNTEAFF
TRBJ2-1 TRBV30 NA NA TGTGCCTGGAGTGATGAGGTAGTTCCGTTCTTC CAWSDEVVPFF